These 20 T cell receptor beta chains were all obtained from the same sample, sequenced in a study of blood T cells in healthy people across ages. Through a sample-barcoded 5' primer and a J-beta primer mix, a second PCR was run for roughly 6 to 11 cycles. TCRdb redid the calling of the 5' RACE reads with MiXCR, one entry per CDR3 protein. The sample has under 1,000,000 distinct CDR3 sequences, less than 60% seen once. The sample taken for sequencing was blood. The receptors were gathered from a man of 80 years or more in good health.

This clonotype was seen a few times. The chain has TRBV10-3 and TRBJ2-1; D is perhaps TRBD1 (5 bases). In germline, CDR1 is ENHRY, CDR2 SYGVKD. V dropped 4 bases and J dropped 3 bases, with 10 bases sitting between them. This CDR3 is 14 amino acids long. CDR3 nucleotide sequence: TGTGCCATCAGTGTAGCAACAGGCTACAATGAGCAGTTCTTC. This sequence encodes CAISVATGYNEQFF.

The chain couples TRBV29-1 to TRBJ2-4; D remains unclear. The J call may not be correct, given that the DNA end is closer to TRBJ2-7. The CDR3 covers 15 residues. Germline V lookup: CDR1 SQVTM, CDR2 ANQGSEA. This CDR3 is CSVKRATVSSYEQYF. CDR3 DNA sequence: TGCAGCGTAAAACGGGCCACCGTAAGTTCATACGAGCAGTACTTC.

The genes are TRBV15 and TRBJ2-7; no firm D call. Germline V CDR1 and CDR2: LNHNV, YYDKDF (reference sequence). This CDR3 is built from 12 residues. V shed 1 base and J shed 5 bases, with 6 bases lying between them. The CDR3 DNA reads TGTGCCACCAGCAGAGTGGGGAACGAGCAGTACTTC. Translating gives CATSRVGNEQYF. The full variable domain, its missing parts supplied by reference TRBV15 and TRBJ2-7, is DAMVIQNPRYQVTQFGKPVTLSCSQTLNHNVMYWYQQKSSQAPKLLFHYYDKDFNNEADTPDNFQSRRPNTSFCFLDIRSPGLGDTAMYLCATSRVGNEQYFGPGTRLTVT.

A remark on this clonotype: This may be a read error, as it is one base from a much larger clone. The V call is TRBV5-1, the J call TRBJ2-1; D remains unclear. The CDR3 contains 14 residues. V was shortened by 7 bases and J by 13 bases, with 24 bases between the two germline ends. From germline, CDR1 is SGHRS and CDR2 YFSETQ. CDR3 region: CASQTGLVGETQFF. The CDR3, as DNA: TGCGCCAGCCAGACCGGGCTAGTCGGTGAGACCCAGTTCTTC. The full variable domain, completed using reference TRBV5-1 and TRBJ2-1, is KAGVTQTPRYLIKTRGQQVTLSCSPISGHRSVSWYQQTPGQGLQFLFEYFSETQRNKGNFPGRFSGRQFSNSRSEMNVSTLELGDSALYLCASQTGLVGETQFFGPGTRLTVL.

The chain couples TRBV20-1 to TRBJ1-2, with 8 bases fitting TRBD1. Germline V lookup: CDR1 DFQATT, CDR2 SNEGSKA (reference sequence). CDR3 length: 15 residues. Trimming cost V 4 bases and J 2 bases; bases outside gene matches: 9. The CDR3 is CSATPGQGPNYGYTF. The CDR3 bases are TGCAGTGCTACCCCCGGACAGGGACCAAACTATGGCTACACCTTC.

Points on this clonotype: The junction does not match germline at one end; this may be a read error. The rearrangement links TRBV5-1 to TRBJ1-6, with D perhaps TRBD1 (5 bases). Per the germline V gene, CDR1 is SGHRS and CDR2 is YFSETQ. The length of the CDR3 is 14 residues. In DNA form, the CDR3 reads TGCGCCAGCAGCTCGGGGACGTATAATTCGCCCCTCCACTTT. It specifies CASSSGTYNSPLHF.

The CDR3 sequence is CASGGANLGTQYF. CDR3 in DNA: TGTGCCAGCGGGGGGGCAAATTTGGGGACCCAGTACTTC. V is TRBV12-3 or TRBV12-4 and J is TRBJ2-7; the D gene is possibly TRBD2 (7 bases). The tail of the sequence fits TRBJ2-5 better, so the J call may be wrong. The CDR3 loop spans 13 amino acids.

The chain carries TRBV4-2 and TRBJ2-5, with TRBD2 identical over 14 bases. The V gene's germline CDR1 is LGHNA and CDR2 YNFKEQ. The CDR3 totals 16 residues. Trimming took 5 bases from V and 11 from J; bases not matched to a gene: 13. The DNA for the CDR3 is TGTGCCAGCAGCGGCCGGACTAGCGGGAGGATGAATGAGCAGTACTTC. Translation: CASSGRTSGRMNEQYF.

The chain is built from TRBV7-8 and TRBJ2-1; D is unresolved. Trimming took off 1 base at V and 6 bases at J, with 10 bases between the two ends. Germline values: CDR1 SGHVS, CDR2 FQNEAQ. The CDR3 is 14 residues long. Here the CDR3 reads CASSLGAVRNEQFF. CDR3 DNA: TGTGCCAGCAGCTTAGGGGCGGTCCGCAATGAGCAGTTCTTC.

The rearrangement joins TRBV18 to TRBJ2-2; D call uncertain. This CDR3 is 15 amino acids long. The V gene lost 6 bases and the J gene lost 1 base, with 12 bases spanning the gap. Per the germline V gene, CDR1 is KGHSH and CDR2 is LQKENI. CDR3 amino acids: CASSLNTKNTGELFF. The CDR3 region has the DNA TGTGCCAGCTCCTTAAATACAAAGAACACCGGGGAGCTGTTTTTT.

V and J are TRBV12-3 or TRBV12-4 and TRBJ2-7; 12 positions agree with TRBD2. This CDR3 contains 17 residues. V shed 2 bases and J 1 base; nucleotides not matched to a gene: 6. The CDR3 DNA reads TGTGCCAGCAGTTTACCCAGAACTAGCGGGGGGTCCTACGAGCAGTACTTC. As protein: CASSLPRTSGGSYEQYF.

There are a few counts of this clonotype. This sequence joins TRBV28 and TRBJ2-5, with 8 bases matching TRBD1. This CDR3 contains 13 residues. Germline lookup yields CDR1 MDHEN and CDR2 SYDVKM. Germline trimming cut 5 bases from V and 5 bases from J; bases unmatched to any gene: 4. The CDR3 sequence is CASSTYRGETQYF. For the CDR3, the DNA is TGTGCCAGCAGTACCTACAGGGGGGAGACCCAGTACTTC.

This CDR3 is CASSRDRGPYGYTF. The DNA of the CDR3 is TGTGCCAGCAGTCGGGACAGGGGTCCCTATGGCTACACCTTC. The V call is TRBV6-2 or TRBV6-3, the J call TRBJ1-2; TRBD1 agrees at 10 bases. This CDR3 contains 14 residues. With V trimmed by 5 bases and J by 4 bases, 4 bases remained unmatched. Germline CDR1 is MNHEY and CDR2 is SVGEGT.

Regarding this clonotype: Mismatch with germline at one junction end may stem from a read error. The CDR3 DNA reads as TGCAGCGTTTCTTTCGGGGAGACCTATGGCTGCACCTTC. Translating it yields CSVSFGETYGCTF. The chain recombines TRBV29-1 with TRBJ1-2, with D unresolved. The CDR3 is 13 residues long. The germline gives CDR1 SQVTM, CDR2 ANQGSEA.

The gene calls are TRBV20-1 and TRBJ2-3; D is uncertain. V lost 6 bases and J lost 1, with 8 bases in between. Germline assignment: CDR1 DFQATT and CDR2 SNEGSKA (reference sequence). The CDR3 loop spans 12 amino acids. As DNA, the CDR3 is TGCAGTGCCCTAGGAGGCACAGATACGCAGTATTTT. Encoded protein: CSALGGTDTQYF.

This clonotype was counted at least ten times. This rearrangement joins TRBV10-3 to TRBJ2-5, with 8 bases fitting TRBD2. The CDR3 is 15 amino acids. After removal of 6 bases from V and 3 bases from J, the junction contained 9 bases not matched to a gene. Germline V gives CDR1 ENHRY, CDR2 SYGVKD. The CDR3 is CAISPGGAGEETQYF. Written as DNA, the CDR3 is TGTGCCATCAGCCCTGGGGGAGCGGGAGAAGAGACCCAGTACTTC.

Note on this clonotype: It may be a read error: a sequence one base away is much more abundant. This chain links TRBV20-1 with TRBJ1-4; D possibly corresponds to TRBD1 (6 bases). Per germline, CDR1 DFQATT and CDR2 SNEGSKA (reference sequence). The CDR3 sequence is 14 residues long. The CDR3 spells CSASEGGFNERLFF. The CDR3 region has the DNA TGCAGTGCTAGTGAAGGGGGGTTTAATGAAAGACTGTTTTTT.

In this sample, this clonotype turned up once. At one end the junction does not follow the germline gene, possibly because of a read error. V gene TRBV6-1 combines with J gene TRBJ2-1, with 7 nucleotides matching TRBD2. This CDR3 is built from 14 residues. Germline CDR1 MNHNS, CDR2 SASEGT. Here the CDR3 DNA reads TGTGCCAGTAGTGATGTGCTAGCGGACAATGAGCAGTTCTTC. It translates to CASSDVLADNEQFF.

This clonotype has more than one count but fewer than ten. The chain employs TRBV2 and TRBJ2-1; 8 nucleotides agree with TRBD2. V lost 2 bases and J lost 3; bases outside the gene matches: 6. Per germline, CDR1 SNHLY and CDR2 FYNNEI. This CDR3 is 16 amino acids long. The CDR3 coding sequence is TGTGCCAGCAGTGAAATTAGCGGGAAGGTCTACAATGAGCAGTTCTTC. Encoded protein: CASSEISGKVYNEQFF.

The V gene is TRBV7-2, the J gene TRBJ2-7; either TRBD1 or TRBD2 may supply D (5 bases each). Germline V gives CDR1 SGHTA, CDR2 FQGNSA. This CDR3 has 15 residues. V shed 5 bases and J shed 6 bases, with 20 bases lying between them. The CDR3 DNA is TGTGCCAGCAGCCCTAGAATGGGGGTCCTCGGCGAGCAGTACTTC. Translating it yields CASSPRMGVLGEQYF.